This TCR beta chain was found in a study of technical replicates of blood from several donors. The CDR3 spans 16 residues. Clones were read by immunoSEQ multiplex PCR, and TCRdb kept only the in-frame ones, dropping some. This sample has under 70,000 clones; around 91% occur once, and the top ten carry 0.38%. Sequenced material: T cells isolated from PBMCs. The chain employs TRBV21-1 and TRBJ2-7; TRBD1 is taken as the D call from the table, unchecked against the DNA. TRBV21-1 is flagged as a pseudogene. This clonotype was sampled from a human donor in good health. For the CDR3, the DNA is TGTGCCAGCAGCATAAAACACCGGGACAGCTCCTACGAGCAGTACTTC. Translating gives CASSIKHRDSSYEQYF.